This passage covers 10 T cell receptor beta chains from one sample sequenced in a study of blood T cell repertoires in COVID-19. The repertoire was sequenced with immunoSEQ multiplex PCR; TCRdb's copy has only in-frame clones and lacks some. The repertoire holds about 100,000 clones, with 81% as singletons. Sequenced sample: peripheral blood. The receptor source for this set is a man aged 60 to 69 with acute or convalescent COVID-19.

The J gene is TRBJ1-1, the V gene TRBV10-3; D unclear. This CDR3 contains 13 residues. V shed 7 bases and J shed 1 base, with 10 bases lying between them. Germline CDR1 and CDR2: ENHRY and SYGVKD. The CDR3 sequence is CAINPTRNTEAFF. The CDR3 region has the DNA TGTGCCATCAACCCCACTCGGAACACTGAAGCTTTCTTT.

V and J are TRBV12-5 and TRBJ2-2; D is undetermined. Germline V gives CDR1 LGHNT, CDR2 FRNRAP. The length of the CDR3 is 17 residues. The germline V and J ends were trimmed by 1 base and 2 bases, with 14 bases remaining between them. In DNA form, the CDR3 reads TGTGCTAGTGGTTTGGAAACCCTGCAGACAAACACCGGGGAGCTGTTTTTT. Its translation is CASGLETLQTNTGELFF.

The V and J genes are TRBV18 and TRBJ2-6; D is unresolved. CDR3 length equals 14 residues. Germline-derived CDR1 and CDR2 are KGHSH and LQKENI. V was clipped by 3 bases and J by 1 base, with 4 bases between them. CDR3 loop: CASSPQSGANVLTF. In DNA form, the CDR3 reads TGTGCCAGCTCACCTCAGTCTGGGGCCAACGTCCTGACTTTC.

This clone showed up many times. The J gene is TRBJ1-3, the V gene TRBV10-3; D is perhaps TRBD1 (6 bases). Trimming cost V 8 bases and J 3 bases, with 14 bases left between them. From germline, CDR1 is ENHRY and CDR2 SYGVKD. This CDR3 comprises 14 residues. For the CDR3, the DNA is TGTGCCATCGGCGAAGGGGGTCTTGGAAACACCATATATTTT. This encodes CAIGEGGLGNTIYF.

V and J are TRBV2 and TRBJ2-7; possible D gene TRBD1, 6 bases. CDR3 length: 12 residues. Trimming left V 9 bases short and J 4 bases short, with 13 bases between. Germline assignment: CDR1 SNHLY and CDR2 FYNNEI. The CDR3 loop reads CARQTRGYEQYF. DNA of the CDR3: TGTGCCAGACAAACGAGGGGGTACGAGCAGTACTTC.

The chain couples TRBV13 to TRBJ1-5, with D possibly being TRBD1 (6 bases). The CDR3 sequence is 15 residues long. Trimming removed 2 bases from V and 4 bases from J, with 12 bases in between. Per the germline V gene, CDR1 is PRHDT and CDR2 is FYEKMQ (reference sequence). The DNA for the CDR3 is TGTGCCAGCAGCTTAAGCCCTACAGGGAATCAGCCCCAGCATTTT. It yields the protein CASSLSPTGNQPQHF.

The CDR3 is CASSLTGDKKNTEAFF. As DNA, the CDR3 is TGTGCCAGCAGCTTAACCGGGGACAAGAAGAACACTGAAGCTTTCTTT. The genes are TRBV7-8 and TRBJ1-1, with D possibly being TRBD1 (6 bases). Trimming took off 2 bases at V and 1 base at J, with 14 bases between the two ends. This CDR3 has 16 residues. The V gene's germline CDR1 is SGHVS and CDR2 FQNEAQ.

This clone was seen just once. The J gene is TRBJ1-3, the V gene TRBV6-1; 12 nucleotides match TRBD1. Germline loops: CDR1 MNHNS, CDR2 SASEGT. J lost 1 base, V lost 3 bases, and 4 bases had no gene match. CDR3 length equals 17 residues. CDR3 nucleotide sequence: TGTGCCAGCAGTGACCAGGGACAGGGGGCTTCTGGAAACACCATATATTTT. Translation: CASSDQGQGASGNTIYF.

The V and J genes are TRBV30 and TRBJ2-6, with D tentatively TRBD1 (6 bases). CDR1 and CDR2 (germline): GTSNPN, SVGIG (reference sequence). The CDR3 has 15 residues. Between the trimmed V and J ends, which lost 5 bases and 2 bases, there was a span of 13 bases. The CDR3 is CAWGRGSAGANVLTF. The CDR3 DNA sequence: TGTGCCTGGGGTAGGGGGTCGGCTGGGGCCAACGTCCTGACTTTC.

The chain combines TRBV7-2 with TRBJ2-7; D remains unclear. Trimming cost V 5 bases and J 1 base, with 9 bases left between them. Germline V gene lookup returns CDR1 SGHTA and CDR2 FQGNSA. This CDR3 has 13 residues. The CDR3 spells CASSPYTSYEQYF. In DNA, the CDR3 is TGTGCCAGCAGCCCCTATACTTCCTACGAGCAGTACTTC. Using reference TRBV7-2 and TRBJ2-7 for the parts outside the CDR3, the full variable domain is GAGVSQSPSNKVTEKGKDVELRCDPISGHTALYWYRQSLGQGLEFLIYFQGNSAPDKSGLPSDRFSAERTGGSVSTLTIQRTQQEDSAVYLCASSPYTSYEQYFGPGTRLTVT.